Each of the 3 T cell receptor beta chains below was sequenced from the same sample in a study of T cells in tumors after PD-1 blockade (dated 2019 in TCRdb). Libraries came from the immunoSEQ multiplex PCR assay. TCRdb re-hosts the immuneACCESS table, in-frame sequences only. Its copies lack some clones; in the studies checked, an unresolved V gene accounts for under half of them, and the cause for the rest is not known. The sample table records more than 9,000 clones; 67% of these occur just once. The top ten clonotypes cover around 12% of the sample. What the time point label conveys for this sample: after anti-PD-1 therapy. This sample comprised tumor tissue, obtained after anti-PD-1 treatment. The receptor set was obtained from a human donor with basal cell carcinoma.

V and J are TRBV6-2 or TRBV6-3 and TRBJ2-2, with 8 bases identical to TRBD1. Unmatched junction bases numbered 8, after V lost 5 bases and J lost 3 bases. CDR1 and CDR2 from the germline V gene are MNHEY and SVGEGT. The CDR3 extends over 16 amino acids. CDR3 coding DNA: TGTGCCAGCAGTCCCCGGACAGGGAAGTACACCGGGGAGCTGTTTTTT. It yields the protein CASSPRTGKYTGELFF.

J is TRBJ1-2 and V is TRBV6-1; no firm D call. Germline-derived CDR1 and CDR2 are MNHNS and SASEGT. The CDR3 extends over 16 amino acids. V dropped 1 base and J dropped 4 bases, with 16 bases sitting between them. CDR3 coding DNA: TGTGCCAGCAGTGAAGTGGCGCGATCTGGCAGCTATGGCTACACCTTC. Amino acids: CASSEVARSGSYGYTF.

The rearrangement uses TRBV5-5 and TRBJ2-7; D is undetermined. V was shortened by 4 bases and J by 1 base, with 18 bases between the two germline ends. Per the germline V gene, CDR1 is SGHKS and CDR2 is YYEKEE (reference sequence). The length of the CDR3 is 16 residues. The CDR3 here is CASSHIYQDDSYEQYF. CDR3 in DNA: TGTGCCAGCAGCCATATCTATCAGGACGATTCCTACGAGCAGTACTTC.